A single sample gave rise to the 24 T cell receptor beta chains below, sequenced in a study of long-term antiretroviral therapy in people with HIV. Runs used v3.0 of the immunoSEQ assay and were done at survey level. Sequencing used immunoSEQ multiplex PCR; TCRdb keeps in-frame clones, though not all of them. The data hold 10,000 to 12,000 clones, with about four fifths observed a single time. The sample was unsorted PBMCs, taken 1.2 years after starting antiretroviral therapy. These receptors came from a man in his forties with HIV.

V and J are TRBV5-1 and TRBJ1-3; tentatively, D is TRBD1 (5 bases). The CDR3 runs 15 residues. Germline V gives CDR1 SGHRS, CDR2 YFSETQ. The V end was cut by 5 bases, the J end by 0 bases, with 12 bases between. The chain's CDR3 is CASRGTGRSGNTIYF. CDR3 DNA: TGCGCCAGCAGAGGAACAGGACGCTCTGGAAACACCATATATTTT.

This clone is medium-sized within its sample. The rearrangement links TRBV19 to TRBJ2-7; a possible D gene is TRBD2 (5 bases). The V gene lost 3 bases and the J gene lost 2 bases, with 11 bases spanning the gap. CDR3 length equals 14 residues. CDR1 is LNHDA, CDR2 SQIVND, per germline (reference sequence). This chain's CDR3 is CASSMDVGTYEQYF. The CDR3 region has the DNA TGTGCCAGTAGTATGGACGTCGGGACCTACGAGCAGTACTTC.

Here the CDR3 DNA reads TGCGCCAGCAGCTTGGCCAGCCACAATGAGCAGTTCTTC. Translation gives CASSLASHNEQFF. The rearrangement joins TRBV5-1 to TRBJ2-1; no reliable D call. The germline V and J ends were trimmed by 0 bases and 5 bases, with 6 bases remaining between them. Germline V CDR1 and CDR2: SGHRS, YFSETQ. CDR3 length: 13 amino acids.

The V gene is TRBV10-3, the J gene TRBJ2-7; 8 positions agree with TRBD2. The CDR3 runs to 17 residues. After removal of 2 bases from V and 3 bases from J, the junction contained 12 bases not matched to a gene. Germline loops: CDR1 ENHRY, CDR2 SYGVKD. CDR3 bases: TGTGCCATCAGTGAGGGGCGGGGGGCCCAAGCGTACTACGAGCAGTACTTC. Amino acid sequence: CAISEGRGAQAYYEQYF.

V is TRBV30 and J is TRBJ1-1, with TRBD1 matching over 9 bases. The CDR3 has 15 residues. The ends lost 8 bases at V and 1 base at J; junction bases unmatched: 11. Germline V gives CDR1 GTSNPN, CDR2 SVGIG (reference sequence). CDR3 in DNA: TGTGCCGGGTACCGGGACAGGGTAACGAACACTGAAGCTTTCTTT. This sequence encodes CAGYRDRVTNTEAFF.

The chain joins TRBV27 to TRBJ2-7; 9 nucleotides line up with TRBD1. This CDR3 is built from 15 residues. V dropped 5 bases and J dropped 3; count of bases not matched to a gene: 8. Per germline, CDR1 MNHEY and CDR2 SMNVEV (reference sequence). The CDR3 DNA is TGTGCCAGCAGTACCCGGGACAGGGCTGACTACGAGCAGTACTTC. This encodes CASSTRDRADYEQYF.

This clone was observed a handful of times. The V gene is TRBV6-5, the J gene TRBJ2-7, with D tentatively TRBD2 (6 bases). The CDR3 consists of 14 residues. Germline CDR1 and CDR2: MNHEY and SVGAGI. Trimming took 2 bases from V and 3 from J, leaving 11 bases between them. CDR3 sequence reads: CASSYGRGSYEQYF. Here the CDR3 DNA reads TGTGCCAGCAGTTACGGGCGGGGCAGCTACGAGCAGTACTTC.

This sequence joins TRBV10-3 and TRBJ1-6; D gene uncertain. There are 13 residues in the CDR3. Trimming took 3 bases from V and 6 from J, leaving 6 bases between them. Germline lookup yields CDR1 ENHRY and CDR2 SYGVKD. The CDR3 sequence is CAISEEVNSPLHF. The CDR3 DNA reads TGTGCCATCAGTGAAGAAGTTAATTCACCCCTCCACTTT.

The chain has TRBV11-2 and TRBJ2-3, with D unclear. This CDR3 contains 13 residues. CDR1 is SGHAT and CDR2 is FQNNGV in the germline V gene. Trimming stripped 1 base from V and 4 bases from J, with 6 bases between. For the CDR3, the DNA is TGTGCCAGCAGCTTAGGGAATCCAGATACGCAGTATTTT. It is translated as CASSLGNPDTQYF.

CDR3: CASSRTDTQYF. CDR3 sequence (DNA): TGTGCCAGTAGTAGAACAGATACGCAGTATTTT. The chain recombines TRBV19 with TRBJ2-3; no clear D gene. V dropped 4 bases and J dropped 3 bases, with 2 bases sitting between them. The germline V gene has CDR1 LNHDA and CDR2 SQIVND (reference sequence). This CDR3 spans 11 amino acids.

V and J are TRBV10-3 and TRBJ2-2; D unclear. Per the germline V gene, CDR1 is ENHRY and CDR2 is SYGVKD. With 8 bases removed from V and 0 bases from J, the gap between germline ends came to 10 bases. The CDR3 has 14 residues. The CDR3, as DNA: TGTGCCATCTCTGCCACCTCGAACACCGGGGAGCTGTTTTTT. Its protein is CAISATSNTGELFF.

This clone was seen a handful of times. V gene TRBV28 combines with J gene TRBJ2-7; 9 positions match TRBD1. Germline CDR1 is MDHEN and CDR2 is SYDVKM. The CDR3 covers 15 residues. With V trimmed by 5 bases and J by 3 bases, 8 bases remained unmatched. CDR3: CASSPYSGQGYEQYF. In nucleotides, the CDR3 is TGTGCCAGCAGTCCATACTCGGGACAGGGCTACGAGCAGTACTTC.

The chain couples TRBV27 to TRBJ1-5; D uncertain. V was pared by 1 base and J by 3 bases, with 7 bases between. Germline loops: CDR1 MNHEY, CDR2 SMNVEV (reference sequence). This CDR3 is 14 amino acids long. The chain's CDR3 is CASSLYRVNQPQHF. DNA of the CDR3: TGTGCCAGCAGTTTATACCGGGTCAATCAGCCCCAGCATTTT.

This chain links TRBV29-1 with TRBJ1-4, with TRBD1 matching over 10 bases. The CDR3 totals 13 residues. Germline V lookup: CDR1 SQVTM, CDR2 ANQGSEA. The V segment lost 6 bases and the J segment 8 bases; nucleotides outside the gene matches: 6. CDR3 in amino acids: CSVTGTGDEKLFF. Here the CDR3 DNA reads TGCAGCGTGACCGGGACAGGGGACGAAAAACTGTTTTTT.

The chain joins TRBV6-1 to TRBJ2-3; 10 nucleotides match TRBD2. CDR1 and CDR2 from the germline V gene are MNHNS and SASEGT. Trimming took 6 bases from V and 1 from J; bases not matched to a gene: 4. The CDR3 runs 15 residues. The DNA for the CDR3 is TGTGCCAGCAGCCGCCTAGCGGGGGGCACAGATACGCAGTATTTT. This encodes CASSRLAGGTDTQYF.

To note about this clone: A read error may produce the germline difference seen at one junction end. The genes are TRBV25-1 and TRBJ1-6; 9 nucleotides match TRBD1. This CDR3 is built from 18 residues. Germline loops: CDR1 MGHDK, CDR2 SYGVNS. CDR3 residues: CASSDPGQGVSDNSPLHF. The CDR3 coding sequence is TGTGCCAGCAGTGATCCGGGACAGGGAGTCTCCGATAATTCACCCCTCCACTTT.

The J gene is TRBJ1-6, the V gene TRBV28; D uncertain. With 1 base removed from V and 5 bases from J, the gap between germline ends came to 9 bases. Germline V lookup: CDR1 MDHEN, CDR2 SYDVKM. CDR3 length: 15 amino acids. The CDR3 is CASSLLPLNNSPLHF. The DNA for the CDR3 is TGTGCCAGCAGTTTATTACCTCTGAATAATTCACCCCTCCACTTT.

Remarks on this clone: At the DNA level, this CDR3 is encoded by other sequences in the same sample as well. The rearrangement links TRBV5-1 to TRBJ2-7; no clear D. This CDR3 has 13 residues. Trimming took off 0 bases at V and 3 bases at J, with 7 bases between the two ends. Germline-derived CDR1 and CDR2 are SGHRS and YFSETQ. The CDR3 reads CASSLGAGYEQYF. The CDR3 DNA sequence: TGCGCCAGCAGCTTGGGGGCTGGCTACGAGCAGTACTTC.

The chain is built from TRBV7-6 and TRBJ2-3, with D tentatively TRBD2 (6 bases). The CDR3 loop spans 14 amino acids. Germline CDR1 reads SGHVS; CDR2 reads FNYEAQ. Trimming shortened V by 5 bases and J by 2 bases, and 11 bases separated the two germline ends. Here the CDR3 reads CASSAGGPTDTQYF. CDR3 nucleotide sequence: TGTGCCAGCAGCGCCGGGGGTCCCACAGATACGCAGTATTTT.

The genes are TRBV4-3 and TRBJ2-7; TRBD2 matches at 11 bases. Germline V CDR1 and CDR2: LGHNA, YSLEER. The J segment lost 3 bases and the V segment lost 0 bases, leaving 4 bases of the junction unmatched. The CDR3 is made up of 16 amino acids. The CDR3 spells CASSQELAGAYYEQYF. The CDR3 region has the DNA TGCGCCAGCAGCCAAGAACTAGCGGGGGCCTACTACGAGCAGTACTTC.

This clone turned up a few times. The chain couples TRBV4-3 to TRBJ1-6; 7 nucleotides match TRBD1. Germline assignment: CDR1 LGHNA and CDR2 YSLEER. This CDR3 is 14 amino acids long. The V segment lost 1 base and the J segment 6 bases; nucleotides outside the gene matches: 0. The CDR3 nucleotides read TGCGCCAGCAGCCAAGGGGACAGTAATTCACCCCTCCACTTT. It yields the protein CASSQGDSNSPLHF.

This clone has a handful of counts. CDR3 loop: CASRRTAPESPLHF. The CDR3 DNA follows: TGTGCCAGCAGGAGGACAGCGCCTGAATCACCCCTCCACTTT. The chain joins TRBV6-6 to TRBJ1-6; maybe TRBD1 (6 bases). Germline V gene lookup returns CDR1 MNHNY and CDR2 SVGAGI (reference sequence). Trimming pared 6 bases from V and 10 bases from J, leaving 16 bases between. The CDR3 is made up of 14 amino acids.

This rearrangement joins TRBV25-1 to TRBJ2-1; D is tentatively TRBD1 or TRBD2 (6 bases each). Germline CDR1 MGHDK, CDR2 SYGVNS. V dropped 4 bases and J dropped 0 bases, with 16 bases sitting between them. CDR3 size: 17 residues. The DNA of the CDR3 is TGTGCCAGCAGTGCTGAGGGGGGACTCTTCTCCTACAATGAGCAGTTCTTC. Protein sequence: CASSAEGGLFSYNEQFF.

The chain is built from TRBV4-3 and TRBJ2-7; 11 positions match TRBD2. The CDR3 spans 17 residues. V lost 0 bases and J lost 3; bases outside the gene matches: 7. Germline V CDR1 and CDR2: LGHNA, YSLEER. CDR3 sequence: CASSQDLLAGGLYEQYF. CDR3 nucleotide sequence: TGCGCCAGCAGCCAAGATCTCCTAGCGGGGGGTCTCTACGAGCAGTACTTC.